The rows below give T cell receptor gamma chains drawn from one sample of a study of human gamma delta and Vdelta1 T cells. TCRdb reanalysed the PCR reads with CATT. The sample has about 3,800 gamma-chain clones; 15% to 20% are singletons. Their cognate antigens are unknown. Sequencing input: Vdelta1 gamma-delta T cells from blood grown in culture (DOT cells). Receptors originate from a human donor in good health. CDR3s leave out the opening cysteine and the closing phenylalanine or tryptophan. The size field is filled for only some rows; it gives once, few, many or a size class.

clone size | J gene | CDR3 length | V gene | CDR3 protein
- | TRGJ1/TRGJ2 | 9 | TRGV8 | ATWDNFGKL
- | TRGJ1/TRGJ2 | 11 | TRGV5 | ATWDRRSYKKL
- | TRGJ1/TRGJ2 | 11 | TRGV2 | ATWDGPDYKKL
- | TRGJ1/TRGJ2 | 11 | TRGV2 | ATWDGRGYKKL
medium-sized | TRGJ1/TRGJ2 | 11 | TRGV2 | ATWDGNYYKKL
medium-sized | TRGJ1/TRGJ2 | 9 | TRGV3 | ATWDRPKKL
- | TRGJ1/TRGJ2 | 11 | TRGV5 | ATWDIRGYKKL
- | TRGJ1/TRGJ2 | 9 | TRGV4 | ATWPYYKKL
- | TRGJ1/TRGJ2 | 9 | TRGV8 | ATWPYYKKL
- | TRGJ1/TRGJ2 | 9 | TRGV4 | ATWDGQQKL
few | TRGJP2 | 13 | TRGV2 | ATWDGPLCDWIKT
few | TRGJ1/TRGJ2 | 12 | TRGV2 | ATWDGPTSTQKL
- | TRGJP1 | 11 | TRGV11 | ACWIPTGWFKI
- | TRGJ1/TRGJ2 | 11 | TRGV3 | ATWDRRCYKKL
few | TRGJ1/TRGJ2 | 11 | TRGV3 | ATWDRDYYKKL
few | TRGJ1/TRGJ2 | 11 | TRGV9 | ALWEVHYYKKL
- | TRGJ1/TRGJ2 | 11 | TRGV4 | ATWDDREPRKL
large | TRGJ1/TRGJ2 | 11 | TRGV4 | ATWDVHYYKKL
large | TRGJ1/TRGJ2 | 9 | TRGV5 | ATWNLDRGL
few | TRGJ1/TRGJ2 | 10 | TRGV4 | ATWGDYYKKL
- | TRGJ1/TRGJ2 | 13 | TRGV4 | ATWDGPKNYYKKL
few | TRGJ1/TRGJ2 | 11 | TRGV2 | ATWDGLKYKKL
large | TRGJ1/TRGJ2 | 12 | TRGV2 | ATWDGPRHYKKL
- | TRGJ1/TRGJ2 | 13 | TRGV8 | ATWVEAKDYYKNL
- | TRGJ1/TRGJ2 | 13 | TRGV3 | ATWDRRWESYKKL